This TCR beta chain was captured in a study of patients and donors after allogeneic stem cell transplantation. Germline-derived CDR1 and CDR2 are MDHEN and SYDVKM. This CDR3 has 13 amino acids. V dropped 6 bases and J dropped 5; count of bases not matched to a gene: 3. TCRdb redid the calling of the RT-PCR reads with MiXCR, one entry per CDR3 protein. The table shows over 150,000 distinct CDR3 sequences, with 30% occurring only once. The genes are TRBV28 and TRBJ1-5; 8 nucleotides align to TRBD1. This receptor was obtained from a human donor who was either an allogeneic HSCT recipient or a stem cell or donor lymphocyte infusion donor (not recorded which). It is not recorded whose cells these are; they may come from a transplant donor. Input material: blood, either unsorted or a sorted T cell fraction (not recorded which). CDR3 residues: CASRSGGHQPQHF. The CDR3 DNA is TGTGCCAGCAGGTCAGGGGGCCATCAGCCCCAGCATTTT.